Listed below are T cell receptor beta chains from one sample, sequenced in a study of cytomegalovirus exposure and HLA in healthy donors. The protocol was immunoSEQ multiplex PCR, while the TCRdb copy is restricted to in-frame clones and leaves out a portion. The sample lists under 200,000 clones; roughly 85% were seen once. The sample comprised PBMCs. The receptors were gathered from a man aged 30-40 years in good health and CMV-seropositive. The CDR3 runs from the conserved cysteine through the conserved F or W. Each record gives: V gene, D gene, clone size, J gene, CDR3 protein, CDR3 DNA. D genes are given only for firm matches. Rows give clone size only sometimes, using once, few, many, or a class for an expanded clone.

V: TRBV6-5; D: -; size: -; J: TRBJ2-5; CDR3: CAIIQGGETQYF; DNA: TGTGCCATTATACAGGGAGGGGAGACCCAGTACTTC
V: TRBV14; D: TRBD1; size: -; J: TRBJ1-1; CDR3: CASSQDLGQGYTEAFF; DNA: TGTGCCAGCAGCCAAGATTTGGGACAGGGGTACACTGAAGCTTTCTTT
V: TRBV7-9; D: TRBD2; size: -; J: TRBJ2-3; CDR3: CASSLAGGTVNTQYF; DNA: TGTGCCAGCAGCTTGGCGGGAGGCACCGTCAATACGCAGTATTTT
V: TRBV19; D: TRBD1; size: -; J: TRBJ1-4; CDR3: CASVGGLATNEKLFF; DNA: TGTGCCAGCGTAGGGGGCCTTGCAACTAATGAAAAACTGTTTTTT
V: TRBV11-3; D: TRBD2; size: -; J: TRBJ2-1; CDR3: CASSPKGLAGGIISYNEQFF; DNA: TGTGCCAGCAGCCCAAAAGGACTAGCGGGGGGTATAATTTCCTACAATGAGCAGTTCTTC
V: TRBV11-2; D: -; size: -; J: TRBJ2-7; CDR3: CASSWESYEQYF; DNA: TGTGCCAGCAGTTGGGAGTCCTACGAGCAGTACTTC
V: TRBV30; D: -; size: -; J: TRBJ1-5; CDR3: CAWSVRGNQPQHF; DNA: TGTGCCTGGAGTGTACGCGGGAATCAGCCCCAGCATTTT
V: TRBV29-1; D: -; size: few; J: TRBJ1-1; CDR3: CSVYPDTNTEAFF; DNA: TGCAGCGTTTACCCAGACACCAACACTGAAGCTTTCTTT
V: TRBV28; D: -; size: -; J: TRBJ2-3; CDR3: CASTYGEDTQYF; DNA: TGTGCCAGCACTTACGGGGAGGATACGCAGTATTTT
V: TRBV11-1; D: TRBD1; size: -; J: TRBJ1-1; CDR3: CASSPDREEAFF; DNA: TGTGCCAGCAGCCCCGACAGGGAGGAAGCTTTCTTT
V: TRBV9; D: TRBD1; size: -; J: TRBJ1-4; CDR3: CASSVTGVSTNEKLFF; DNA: TGTGCCAGCAGCGTCACAGGGGTCTCAACTAATGAAAAACTGTTTTTT
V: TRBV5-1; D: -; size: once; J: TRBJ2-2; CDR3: CASSPLNGVGGELFF; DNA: TGCGCCAGCAGCCCCCTCAACGGGGTCGGCGGGGAGCTGTTTTTT
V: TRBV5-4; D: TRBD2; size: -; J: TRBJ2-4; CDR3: CASSRIAGGINIQYF; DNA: TGTGCCAGCAGCAGAATAGCGGGAGGGATAAACATTCAGTACTTC
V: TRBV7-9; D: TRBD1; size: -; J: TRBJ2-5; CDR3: CASSLAVRGPQETQYF; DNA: TGTGCCAGCAGCTTAGCGGTCAGGGGGCCTCAAGAGACCCAGTACTTC
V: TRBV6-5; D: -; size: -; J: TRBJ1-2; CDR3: CASGGSVNYGYTF; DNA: TGTGCCAGCGGCGGCAGCGTTAACTATGGCTACACCTTC
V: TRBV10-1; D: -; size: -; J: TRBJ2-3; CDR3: CASVRRSTDTQYF; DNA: TGCGCCAGCGTTAGAAGAAGCACAGATACGCAGTATTTT
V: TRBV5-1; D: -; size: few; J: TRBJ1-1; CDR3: CASTLNTEAFF; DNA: TGCGCCAGCACCCTCAACACTGAAGCTTTCTTT
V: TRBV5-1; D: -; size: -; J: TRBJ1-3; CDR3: CASSTGVSGNTIYF; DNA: TGCGCCAGCAGCACGGGGGTGTCCGGAAACACCATATATTTT
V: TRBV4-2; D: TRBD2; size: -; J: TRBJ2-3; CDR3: CASSQEKAGGTDTQYF; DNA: TGTGCCAGCAGCCAAGAAAAAGCGGGGGGCACAGATACGCAGTATTTT
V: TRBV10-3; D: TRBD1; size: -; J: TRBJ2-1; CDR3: CAIRRGTGVYNEQFF; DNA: TGTGCCATCAGGAGGGGGACAGGGGTTTACAATGAGCAGTTCTTC
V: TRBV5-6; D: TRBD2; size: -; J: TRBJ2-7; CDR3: CASSSPDAGGEQYF; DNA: TGTGCCAGCAGCTCCCCCGACGCGGGAGGCGAGCAGTACTTC
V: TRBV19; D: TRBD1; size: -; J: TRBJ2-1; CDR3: CASSMGDRGFYNEQFF; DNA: TGTGCCAGTAGTATGGGAGACAGGGGGTTTTACAATGAGCAGTTCTTC
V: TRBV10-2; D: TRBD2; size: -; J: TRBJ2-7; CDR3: CASGDASGGDYEQYF; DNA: TGCGCCAGCGGGGACGCTAGCGGGGGGGACTACGAGCAGTACTTC
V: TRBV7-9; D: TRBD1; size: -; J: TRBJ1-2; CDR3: CSSSPKGQGRFYGYTF; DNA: TGTTCCAGCAGCCCAAAAGGACAGGGGCGCTTCTATGGCTACACCTTC
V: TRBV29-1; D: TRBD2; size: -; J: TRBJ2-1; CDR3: CSVAGLAGPYNEQFF; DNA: TGCAGCGTGGCGGGACTAGCGGGACCCTACAATGAGCAGTTCTTC
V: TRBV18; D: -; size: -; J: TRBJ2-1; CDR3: CASSPAHGGEQFF; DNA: TGTGCCAGCTCACCAGCTCACGGGGGTGAGCAGTTCTTC
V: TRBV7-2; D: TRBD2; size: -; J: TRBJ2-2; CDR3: CASSSSLAAGELFF; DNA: TGTGCCAGCAGCTCCTCCCTAGCGGCCGGGGAGCTGTTTTTT
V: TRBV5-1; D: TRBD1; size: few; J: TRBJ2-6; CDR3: CASKGQGASGANVLTF; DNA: TGCGCCAGCAAGGGACAGGGGGCCTCTGGGGCCAACGTCCTGACTTTC
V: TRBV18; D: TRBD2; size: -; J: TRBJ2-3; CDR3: CASSPIAGTTDTQYF; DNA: TGTGCCAGCTCACCAATAGCGGGAACTACAGATACGCAGTATTTT
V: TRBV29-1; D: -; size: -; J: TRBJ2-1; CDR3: CSVSELREANEQFF; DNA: TGCAGCGTTTCGGAGTTGAGAGAGGCCAATGAGCAGTTCTTC
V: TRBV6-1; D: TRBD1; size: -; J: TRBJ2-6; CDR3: CASSEGQGKGGANVLTF; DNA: TGTGCCAGCAGTGAGGGACAGGGAAAAGGTGGGGCCAACGTCCTGACTTTC
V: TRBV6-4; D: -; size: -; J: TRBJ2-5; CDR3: CASRSDRYF; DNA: TGTGCCAGCCGATCGGACAGGTACTTC
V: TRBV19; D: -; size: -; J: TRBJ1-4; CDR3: CASSRGDATNEKLFF; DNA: TGTGCCAGTAGTAGGGGGGATGCAACTAATGAAAAACTGTTTTTT
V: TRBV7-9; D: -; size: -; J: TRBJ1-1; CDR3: CASSYSMNTEAFF; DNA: TGTGCCAGCAGCTACTCAATGAACACTGAAGCTTTCTTT
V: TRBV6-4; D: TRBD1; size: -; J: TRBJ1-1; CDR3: CASSRDRNTEAFF; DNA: TGTGCCAGCAGTCGGGACAGGAACACTGAAGCTTTCTTT
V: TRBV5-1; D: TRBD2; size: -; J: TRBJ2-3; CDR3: CASSPLRASGSADTQYF; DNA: TGCGCCAGCAGCCCCTTGAGGGCTAGCGGGAGCGCAGATACGCAGTATTTT
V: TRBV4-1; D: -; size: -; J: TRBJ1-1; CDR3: CASSQARGGPTEAFF; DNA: TGCGCCAGCAGCCAGGCCCGGGGGGGACCCACTGAAGCTTTCTTT
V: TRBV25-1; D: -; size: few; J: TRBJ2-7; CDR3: CASSDTYEQYF; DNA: TGTGCCAGCAGTGACACCTACGAGCAGTACTTC
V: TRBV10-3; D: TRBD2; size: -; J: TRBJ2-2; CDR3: CAISERLADPNTGELFF; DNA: TGTGCCATCAGTGAGAGACTAGCGGATCCGAACACCGGGGAGCTGTTTTTT
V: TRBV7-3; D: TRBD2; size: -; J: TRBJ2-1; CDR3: CASSQSGTSGSQFF; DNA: TGTGCCAGCAGCCAATCCGGGACTAGCGGGAGTCAGTTCTTC
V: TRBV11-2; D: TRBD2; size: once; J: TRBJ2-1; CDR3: CASSLEGGGLAGVYNEQFF; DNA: TGTGCCAGCAGCTTAGAGGGGGGGGGACTAGCGGGAGTTTACAATGAGCAGTTCTTC
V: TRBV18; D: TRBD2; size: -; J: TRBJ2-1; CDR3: CASSPSGGGHEQFF; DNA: TGTGCCAGCTCACCCTCTGGCGGGGGACATGAGCAGTTCTTC
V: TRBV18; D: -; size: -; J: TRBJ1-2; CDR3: CASSPPQFRSYGYTF; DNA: TGTGCCAGCTCACCACCGCAATTCCGGAGCTATGGCTACACCTTC
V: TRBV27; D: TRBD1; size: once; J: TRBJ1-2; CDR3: CASSPGTDYGYTF; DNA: TGTGCCAGCAGCCCTGGGACAGACTATGGCTACACCTTC
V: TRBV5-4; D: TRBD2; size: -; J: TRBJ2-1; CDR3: CASSTSGNEQFF; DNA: TGTGCCAGCAGCACTAGCGGAAATGAGCAGTTCTTC
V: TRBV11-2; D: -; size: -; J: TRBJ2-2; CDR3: CASSPRFRGGELFF; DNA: TGTGCCAGCAGCCCGCGGTTTAGGGGCGGGGAGCTGTTTTTT
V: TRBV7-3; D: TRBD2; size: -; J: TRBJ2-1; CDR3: CASSLTGGFNEQFF; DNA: TGTGCCAGCAGCTTAACGGGGGGGTTCAATGAGCAGTTCTTC
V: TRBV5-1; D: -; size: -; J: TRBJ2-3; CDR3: CASSQQVAGSTDTQYF; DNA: TGCGCCAGCAGCCAGCAAGTGGCGGGGTCCACAGATACGCAGTATTTT
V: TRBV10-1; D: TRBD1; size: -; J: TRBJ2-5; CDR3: CASSESGQGDLQETQYF; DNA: TGCGCCAGCAGTGAGTCAGGACAGGGGGATCTCCAAGAGACCCAGTACTTC
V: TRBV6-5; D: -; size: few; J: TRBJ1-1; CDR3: CARSKGKGVSTEAFF; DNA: TGTGCCCGATCCAAGGGGAAAGGGGTGAGCACTGAAGCTTTCTTT
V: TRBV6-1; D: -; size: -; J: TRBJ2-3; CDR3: CASSSVGDTDTQYF; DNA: TGTGCCAGCAGTTCTGTCGGAGACACAGATACGCAGTATTTT
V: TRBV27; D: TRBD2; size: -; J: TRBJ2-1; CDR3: CASNLLAGVLGEQFF; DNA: TGTGCCAGCAACCTACTAGCGGGAGTTCTGGGTGAGCAGTTCTTC
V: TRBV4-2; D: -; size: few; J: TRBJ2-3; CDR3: CASSQELAGRGDTQYF; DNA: TGTGCCAGCAGCCAAGAGCTGGCGGGCCGAGGGGATACGCAGTATTTT
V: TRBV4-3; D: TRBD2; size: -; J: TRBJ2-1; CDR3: CASSTGLAGNEQFF; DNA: TGCGCCAGCAGCACGGGACTAGCGGGAAATGAGCAGTTCTTC
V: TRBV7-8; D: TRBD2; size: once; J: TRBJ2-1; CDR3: CASSTAGTSSKPNEQFF; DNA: TGTGCCAGCAGCACCGCCGGGACTAGCTCCAAGCCCAATGAGCAGTTCTTC
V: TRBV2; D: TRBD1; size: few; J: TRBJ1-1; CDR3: CASTPTGASNTEAFF; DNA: TGTGCCAGCACCCCAACAGGGGCATCGAACACTGAAGCTTTCTTT
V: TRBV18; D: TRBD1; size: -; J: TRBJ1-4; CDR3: CASSPWGDRGGEKLFF; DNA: TGTGCCAGCTCACCCTGGGGCGACAGGGGTGGTGAAAAACTGTTTTTT
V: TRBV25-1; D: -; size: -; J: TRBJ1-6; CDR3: CASRQSSYNSPLHF; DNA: TGTGCCAGCAGACAGAGCTCCTATAATTCACCCCTCCACTTT